Reported below is one TCR beta chain. What it binds is unknown. The source of the sample is a study of immune evolution from preneoplasia to lung adenocarcinoma. Patient tissue came from resections in Japan or China, 2014–2017. V was pared by 6 bases and J by 5 bases, with 7 bases of the junction left unmatched. CDR3 size: 14 residues. Germline V gives CDR1 SNHLY, CDR2 FYNNEI. Assay: immunoSEQ multiplex PCR; the TCRdb copy retains only in-frame clones and omits some. The table includes some 10,000 clones, around 79% detected once. Notes on the study in general: Later-stage lesions appeared to have more T cells, more diversity, less clonality. Top clone share appeared to fall from AAH through AIS, MIA, adenocarcinoma.

This receptor was identified in a donor older than 65 with lung adenocarcinoma. Sequencing used FFPE minimally invasive lung adenocarcinoma tissue. This rearrangement joins TRBV2 to TRBJ2-3; 8 nucleotides agree with TRBD1. As DNA, the CDR3 is TGTGCCAGCAGGTGGCAGGGGGCAGGAGATACGCAGTATTTT. It is translated as CASRWQGAGDTQYF.